This T cell receptor beta chain appears in the sequencing data of a study of blood T cell repertoires in COVID-19. Study as a whole: Samples of COVID-19 (acute and convalescent) were obtained from the United States, Italy and Spain. PBMCs, B-cell-depleted T cells, or T cells were the source of the cDNA or gDNA that made up the material.

Germline CDR1 reads SEHNR; CDR2 reads FQNEAQ (reference sequence). Deletions cut 3 bases from V and 0 bases from J, with 14 bases between. The CDR3 totals 16 residues. Study processing details: Amplification of reference gene primers was used by the study to estimate nucleated cell counts. TCRdb's table, derived via immunoSEQ multiplex PCR, lists solely in-frame clones and lacks some. Clone size and the V and J calls come from that table; the DNA yielded D and trimming. The table includes approximately 160,000 clones, around 80% detected once. This receptor was obtained from a woman aged 60-75 years with acute or convalescent COVID-19. The chain links TRBV7-9 to TRBJ1-2; TRBD1 is a possible D gene (6 bases). Sequenced: peripheral blood. The CDR3 spells CASSLGQTLANYGYTF. CDR3 nucleotide sequence: TGTGCCAGCAGCTTGGGACAAACGTTAGCTAACTATGGCTACACCTTC.